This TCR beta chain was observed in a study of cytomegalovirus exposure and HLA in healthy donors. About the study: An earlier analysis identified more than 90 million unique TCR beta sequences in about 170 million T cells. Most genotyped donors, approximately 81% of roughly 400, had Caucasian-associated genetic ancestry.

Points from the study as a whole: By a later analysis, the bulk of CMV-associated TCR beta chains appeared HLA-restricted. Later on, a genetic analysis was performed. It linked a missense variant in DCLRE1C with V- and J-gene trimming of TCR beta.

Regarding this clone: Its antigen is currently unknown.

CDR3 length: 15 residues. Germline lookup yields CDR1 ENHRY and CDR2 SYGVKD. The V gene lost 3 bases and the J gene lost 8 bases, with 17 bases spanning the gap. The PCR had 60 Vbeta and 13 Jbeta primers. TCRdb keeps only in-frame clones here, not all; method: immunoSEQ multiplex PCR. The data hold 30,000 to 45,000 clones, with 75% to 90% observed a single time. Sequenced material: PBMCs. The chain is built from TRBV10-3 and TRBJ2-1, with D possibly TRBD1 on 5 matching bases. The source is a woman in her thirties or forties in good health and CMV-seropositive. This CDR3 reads CAISDPGIDWDEQFF. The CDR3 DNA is TGTGCCATCAGTGATCCAGGGATTGATTGGGATGAGCAGTTCTTC.